The 16 T cell receptor beta chains reported below all come from one sample, sequenced in a study of CD8 T cells in Susac syndrome. Reverse transcription of roughly 0.5 to 1 ug RNA was performed with random hexamers. One entry per CDR3 protein results from TCRdb running MiXCR on the immunoSEQ multiplex PCR reads. In the table there are roughly 150,000 distinct CDR3 sequences, roughly 95% of which are singletons. Specimen: CD4+ T cells from PBMCs. These receptors all come from a human donor with Susac syndrome.

The J gene is TRBJ2-2, the V gene TRBV6-1, with TRBD2 matching over 11 bases. Germline-derived CDR1 and CDR2 are MNHNS and SASEGT. The CDR3 runs to 17 residues. V trimming: 6 bases; J trimming: 2 bases; junction bases outside the gene matches: 8. This CDR3 reads CASSPRTSGGNTGELFF. The CDR3, as DNA: TGTGCCAGCAGCCCAAGAACTAGCGGGGGAAACACCGGGGAGCTGTTTTTT.

J is TRBJ1-5 and V is TRBV20-1; TRBD1 matches 7 bases. Per germline, CDR1 DFQATT and CDR2 SNEGSKA (reference sequence). J lost 4 bases, V lost 5 bases, and 8 bases had no gene match. This CDR3 contains 14 residues. CDR3: CSARPGTVNQPQHF. Here the CDR3 DNA reads TGCAGTGCTCGTCCCGGGACAGTTAATCAGCCCCAGCATTTT.

The chain joins TRBV12-3 or TRBV12-4 to TRBJ1-5; TRBD1 matches at 8 bases. V was clipped by 2 bases and J by 2 bases; unmatched bases: 5. The CDR3 is 16 residues long. The CDR3, as DNA: TGTGCCAGCAGTTTATCCCAGACAGGGGGCAATCAGCCCCAGCATTTT. Translating gives CASSLSQTGGNQPQHF.

The J gene is TRBJ2-5, the V gene TRBV7-2; D unclear. The germline CDR1 and CDR2 sequences are SGHTA and FQGNSA. Trimming removed 6 bases from V and 2 bases from J, with 19 bases in between. The CDR3 contains 16 residues. This CDR3 reads CASSSRRVVGQETQYF. The CDR3 DNA follows: TGTGCCAGCAGTTCTAGGAGAGTAGTTGGGCAAGAGACCCAGTACTTC.

The V gene is TRBV2, the J gene TRBJ2-1; TRBD1 might be the D (6 bases). The CDR3 has 16 amino acids. From germline, CDR1 is SNHLY and CDR2 FYNNEI. The germline V and J ends were trimmed by 0 bases and 4 bases, with 13 bases remaining between them. CDR3 sequence (DNA): TGTGCCAGCAGTGAAGCGGGGGCAGGGTCTTACAATGAGCAGTTCTTC. Its translation is CASSEAGAGSYNEQFF.

The chain is built from TRBV6-5 and TRBJ1-3, with D unresolved. CDR1 is MNHEY, CDR2 SVGAGI, per germline. This CDR3 comprises 14 residues. Trimming removed 8 bases at V and 0 bases at J, with 11 bases between. The CDR3 sequence: CASWSLSSGNTIYF. The CDR3 nucleotides are TGTGCCAGCTGGTCCCTAAGCTCTGGAAACACCATATATTTT.

Worth noting for this clonotype: A read error may account for a junction end that differs from germline. The chain recombines TRBV5-1 with TRBJ1-1; D uncertain. This CDR3 has 13 amino acids. Germline V gene lookup returns CDR1 SGHRS and CDR2 YFSETQ. The CDR3 spells CASSLAGNTEAFF. Written as DNA, the CDR3 is TGTGCCAGCAGCTTAGCTGGTAACACTGAAGCTTTCTTT.

This chain links TRBV29-1 with TRBJ1-1; D might be TRBD1 (5 bases). The CDR3 is 12 amino acids. Germline loops: CDR1 SQVTM, CDR2 ANQGSEA. The V and J ends lost 3 bases and 2 bases respectively, with 7 bases between them. The CDR3 loop reads CSVDRVNTEAFF. For the CDR3, the DNA is TGCAGCGTTGACAGGGTTAACACTGAAGCTTTCTTT.

The genes are TRBV12-3 or TRBV12-4 and TRBJ2-7, with TRBD1 matching 9 bases. The CDR3 covers 15 residues. With V trimmed by 4 bases and J by 0 bases, 4 bases remained unmatched. CDR3 in amino acids: CASSSTDRGSYEQYF. The CDR3 DNA reads as TGTGCCAGCAGTTCAACGGACAGGGGCTCCTACGAGCAGTACTTC.

The chain combines TRBV4-2 with TRBJ2-1; D perhaps matches TRBD1 (6 bases). CDR1 and CDR2 from the germline V gene are LGHNA and YNFKEQ. The CDR3 length is 15 residues. Trimming shortened V by 1 base and J by 4 bases, and 11 bases separated the two germline ends. CDR3 region: CASSQAKGGYNEQFF. The DNA for the CDR3 is TGTGCCAGCAGCCAAGCCAAAGGGGGATACAATGAGCAGTTCTTC.

The count of this clonotype is one. The V call is TRBV9, the J call TRBJ2-5; no definite D call. The CDR3 totals 14 residues. With 3 bases removed from V and 2 bases from J, the gap between germline ends came to 11 bases. Germline assignment: CDR1 SGDLS and CDR2 YYNGEE. The DNA for the CDR3 is TGTGCCAGCAGCGCGACAAGCCGGCAAGAGACCCAGTACTTC. Amino acid sequence: CASSATSRQETQYF.

CDR3 sequence (DNA): TGCGCCAGCAGCTTGTCCACAGGGGGCGGTGAGCAGTTCTTC. Translation gives CASSLSTGGGEQFF. The chain couples TRBV5-1 to TRBJ2-1; 9 positions agree with TRBD1. This CDR3 contains 14 residues. Germline V CDR1 and CDR2: SGHRS, YFSETQ. The V gene end was trimmed by 1 base and the J gene end by 9 bases; junction bases not matched to a gene: 5.

The J gene is TRBJ1-2, the V gene TRBV7-9; D unresolved. Trimming took 3 bases from V and 4 from J, leaving 9 bases between them. The length of the CDR3 is 13 residues. Germline V gene lookup returns CDR1 SEHNR and CDR2 FQNEAQ (reference sequence). CDR3 region: CASSLGSGYGYTF. The CDR3 region has the DNA TGTGCCAGCAGCTTGGGCTCCGGCTATGGCTACACCTTC.

The chain carries TRBV29-1 and TRBJ2-1; possible D gene TRBD1, 5 bases. V dropped 2 bases and J dropped 5 bases, with 10 bases sitting between them. Germline assignment: CDR1 SQVTM and CDR2 ANQGSEA. The CDR3 extends over 13 amino acids. CDR3 in DNA: TGCAGCGTTGAACAGGGAAGGGACAATGAGCAGTTCTTC. Its protein product is CSVEQGRDNEQFF.

The gene calls are TRBV14 and TRBJ1-6, with unresolved D. V was pared by 0 bases and J by 15 bases, with 15 bases between. CDR3 length equals 14 residues. CDR1 is SGHDN and CDR2 is FVKESK in the germline V gene. CDR3 DNA: TGTGCCAGCAGCCAAGAATTTGGTCCTTCGGGCCTCCACTTT. Encoded protein: CASSQEFGPSGLHF.

The chain uses TRBV12-5 and TRBJ2-5; D call uncertain. The CDR3 sequence is 11 residues long. Germline V gene sequence: CDR1 LGHNT, CDR2 FRNRAP. V shed 3 bases and J shed 5 bases, with 4 bases lying between them. CDR3 in amino acids: CASGFVETQYF. CDR3 sequence (DNA): TGTGCTAGTGGTTTCGTGGAGACCCAGTACTTC.